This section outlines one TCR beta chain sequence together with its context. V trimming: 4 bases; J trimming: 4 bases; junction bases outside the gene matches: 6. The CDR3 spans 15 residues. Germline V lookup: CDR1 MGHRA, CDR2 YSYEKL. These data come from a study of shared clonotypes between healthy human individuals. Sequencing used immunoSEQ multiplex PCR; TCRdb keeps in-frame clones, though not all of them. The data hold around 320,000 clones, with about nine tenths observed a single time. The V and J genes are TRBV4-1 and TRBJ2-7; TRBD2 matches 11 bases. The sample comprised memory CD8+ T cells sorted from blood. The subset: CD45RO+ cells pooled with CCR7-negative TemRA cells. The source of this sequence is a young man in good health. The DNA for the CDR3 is TGCGCCAGCAGCCCCGGGGGACTAGCGGAGTACGAGCAGTACTTC. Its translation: CASSPGGLAEYEQYF.